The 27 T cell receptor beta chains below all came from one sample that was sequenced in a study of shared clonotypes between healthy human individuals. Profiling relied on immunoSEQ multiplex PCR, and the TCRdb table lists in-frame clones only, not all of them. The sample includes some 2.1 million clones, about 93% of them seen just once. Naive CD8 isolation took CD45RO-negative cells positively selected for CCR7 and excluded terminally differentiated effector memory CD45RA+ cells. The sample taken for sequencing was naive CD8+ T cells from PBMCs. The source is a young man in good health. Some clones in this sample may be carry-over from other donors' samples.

CDR3 nucleotide sequence: TGTGCCAGCAGCCGGAGGGACAGGGCCAACACCGGGGAGCTGTTTTTT. This encodes CASSRRDRANTGELFF. The chain links TRBV11-3 to TRBJ2-2; 9 bases line up with TRBD1. This CDR3 is built from 16 residues. J gave up 2 bases and V 5 bases, and 6 bases lay outside the gene matches. In germline, CDR1 is SGHNT, CDR2 YENEEA.

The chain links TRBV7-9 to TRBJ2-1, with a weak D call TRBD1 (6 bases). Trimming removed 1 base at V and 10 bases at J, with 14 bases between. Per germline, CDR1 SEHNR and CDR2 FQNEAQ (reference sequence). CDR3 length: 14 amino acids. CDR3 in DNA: TGTGCCAGCAGCTTAGTGGCAGGGGTAGGCGAGCAGTTCTTC. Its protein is CASSLVAGVGEQFF.

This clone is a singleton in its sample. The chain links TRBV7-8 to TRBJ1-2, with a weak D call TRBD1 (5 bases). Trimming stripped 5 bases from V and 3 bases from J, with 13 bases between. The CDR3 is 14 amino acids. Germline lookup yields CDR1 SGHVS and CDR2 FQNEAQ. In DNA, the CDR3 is TGTGCCAGCAGCGTCCAGGGTAACGACTATGGCTACACCTTC. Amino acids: CASSVQGNDYGYTF.

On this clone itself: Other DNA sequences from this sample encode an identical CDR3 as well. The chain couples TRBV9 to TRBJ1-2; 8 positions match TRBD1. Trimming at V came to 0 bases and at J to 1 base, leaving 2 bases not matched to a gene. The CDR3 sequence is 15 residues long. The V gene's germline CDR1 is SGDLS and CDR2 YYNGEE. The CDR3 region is CASSVAGGSNYGYTF. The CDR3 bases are TGTGCCAGCAGCGTAGCAGGGGGCAGTAACTATGGCTACACCTTC.

CDR3 amino acids: CAWSGPLGAGQPQHF. In DNA form, the CDR3 reads TGTGCCTGGAGTGGACCTTTAGGGGCGGGTCAGCCCCAGCATTTT. The V gene is TRBV30, the J gene TRBJ1-5; D may be TRBD1 (5 bases). V was clipped by 1 base and J by 6 bases, with 16 bases between them. Germline V gene sequence: CDR1 GTSNPN, CDR2 SVGIG (reference sequence). The CDR3 is 15 amino acids.

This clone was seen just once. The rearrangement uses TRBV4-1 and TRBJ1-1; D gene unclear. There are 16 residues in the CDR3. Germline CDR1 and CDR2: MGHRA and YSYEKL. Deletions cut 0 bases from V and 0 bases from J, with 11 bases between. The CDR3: CASSQDLAALNTEAFF. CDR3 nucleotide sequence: TGCGCCAGCAGCCAAGATTTGGCAGCGCTGAACACTGAAGCTTTCTTT.

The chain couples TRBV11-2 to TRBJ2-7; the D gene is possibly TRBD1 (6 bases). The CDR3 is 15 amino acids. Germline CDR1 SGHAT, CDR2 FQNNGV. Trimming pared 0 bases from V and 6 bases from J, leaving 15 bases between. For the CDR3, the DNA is TGTGCCAGCAGCTTAGATTTGGACAGCCCCCGCGAGCAGTACTTC. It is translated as CASSLDLDSPREQYF.

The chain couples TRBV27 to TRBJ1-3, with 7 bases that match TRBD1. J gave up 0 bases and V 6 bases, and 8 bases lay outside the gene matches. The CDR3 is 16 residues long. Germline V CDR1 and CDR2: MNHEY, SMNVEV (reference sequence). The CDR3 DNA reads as TGTGCCAGCAGAGCCGGGACAGCACACTCTGGAAACACCATATATTTT. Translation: CASRAGTAHSGNTIYF.

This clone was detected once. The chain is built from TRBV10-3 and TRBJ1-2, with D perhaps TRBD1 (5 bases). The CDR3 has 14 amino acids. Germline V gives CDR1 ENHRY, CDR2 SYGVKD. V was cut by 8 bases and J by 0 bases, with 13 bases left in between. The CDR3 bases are TGTGCCATCCAAGAGCAGGGAGCTAACTATGGCTACACCTTC. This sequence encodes CAIQEQGANYGYTF.

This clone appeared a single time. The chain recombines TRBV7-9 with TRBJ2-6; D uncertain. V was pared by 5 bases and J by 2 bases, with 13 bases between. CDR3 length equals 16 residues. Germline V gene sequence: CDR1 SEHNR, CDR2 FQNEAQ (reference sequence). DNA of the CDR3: TGTGCCAGCAGCCCTCTTTGGGGAACTGGGGCCAACGTCCTGACTTTC. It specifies CASSPLWGTGANVLTF.

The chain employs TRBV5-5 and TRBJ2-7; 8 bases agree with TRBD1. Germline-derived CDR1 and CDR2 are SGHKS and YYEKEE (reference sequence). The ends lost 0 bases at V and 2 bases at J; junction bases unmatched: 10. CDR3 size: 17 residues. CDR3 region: CASSLAWTGIVPYEQYF. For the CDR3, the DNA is TGTGCCAGCAGCTTGGCGTGGACAGGGATAGTGCCCTACGAGCAGTACTTC.

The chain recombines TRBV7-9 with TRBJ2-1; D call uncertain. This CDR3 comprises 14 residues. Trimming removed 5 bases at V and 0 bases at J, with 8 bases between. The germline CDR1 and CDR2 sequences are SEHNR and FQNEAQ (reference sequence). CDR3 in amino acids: CASSPQSSYNEQFF. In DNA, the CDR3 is TGTGCCAGCAGCCCCCAGAGCTCCTACAATGAGCAGTTCTTC. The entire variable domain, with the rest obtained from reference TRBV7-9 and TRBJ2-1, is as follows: DTGVSQNPRHKITKRGQNVTFRCDPISEHNRLYWYRQTLGQGPEFLTYFQNEAQLEKSRLLSDRFSAERPKGSFSTLEIQRTEQGDSAMYLCASSPQSSYNEQFFGPGTRLTVL.

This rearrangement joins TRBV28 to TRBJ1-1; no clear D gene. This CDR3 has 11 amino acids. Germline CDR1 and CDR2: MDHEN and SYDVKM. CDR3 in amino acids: CGAGSNTEAFF. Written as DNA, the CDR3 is TGTGGGGCAGGATCGAACACTGAAGCTTTCTTT.

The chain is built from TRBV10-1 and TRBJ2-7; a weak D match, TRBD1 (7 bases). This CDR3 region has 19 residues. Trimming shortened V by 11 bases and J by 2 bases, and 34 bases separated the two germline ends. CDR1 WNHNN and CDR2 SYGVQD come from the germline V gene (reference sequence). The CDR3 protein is CAAGEAPPRETDRTYEQYF. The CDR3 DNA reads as TGCGCCGCCGGAGAGGCCCCACCCCGGGAGACGGACAGGACCTACGAGCAGTACTTC.

CDR3 loop: CASSQDRATAFLDTQYF. As DNA, the CDR3 is TGCGCCAGCAGCCAAGATCGTGCGACTGCCTTTTTAGATACGCAGTATTTT. The chain joins TRBV4-3 to TRBJ2-3; D gene ambiguous. The CDR3 is 17 residues long. Trimming removed 0 bases at V and 5 bases at J, with 18 bases between. Germline V gene lookup returns CDR1 LGHNA and CDR2 YSLEER.

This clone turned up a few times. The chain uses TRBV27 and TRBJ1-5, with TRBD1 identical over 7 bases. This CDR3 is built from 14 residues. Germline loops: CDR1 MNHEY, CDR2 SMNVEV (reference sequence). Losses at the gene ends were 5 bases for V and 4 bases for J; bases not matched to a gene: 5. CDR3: CASSLGQQNQPQHF. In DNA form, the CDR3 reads TGTGCCAGCAGTCTGGGACAGCAGAATCAGCCCCAGCATTTT.

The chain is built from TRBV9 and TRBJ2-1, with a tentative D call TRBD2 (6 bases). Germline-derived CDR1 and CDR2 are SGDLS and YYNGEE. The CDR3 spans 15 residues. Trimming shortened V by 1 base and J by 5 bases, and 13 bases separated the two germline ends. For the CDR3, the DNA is TGTGCCAGCAGCGTATTCCGGACTACTAACAATGAGCAGTTCTTC. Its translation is CASSVFRTTNNEQFF. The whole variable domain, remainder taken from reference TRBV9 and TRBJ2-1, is DSGVTQTPKHLITATGQRVTLRCSPRSGDLSVYWYQQSLDQGLQFLIQYYNGEERAKGNILERFSAQQFPDLHSELNLSSLELGDSALYFCASSVFRTTNNEQFFGPGTRLTVL.

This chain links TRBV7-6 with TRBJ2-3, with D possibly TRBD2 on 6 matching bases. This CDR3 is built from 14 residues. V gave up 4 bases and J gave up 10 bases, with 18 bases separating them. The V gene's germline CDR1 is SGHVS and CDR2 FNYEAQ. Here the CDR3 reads CASSSSEGPWAQYF. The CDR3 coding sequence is TGTGCCAGCAGCTCTAGCGAGGGGCCCTGGGCGCAGTATTTT.

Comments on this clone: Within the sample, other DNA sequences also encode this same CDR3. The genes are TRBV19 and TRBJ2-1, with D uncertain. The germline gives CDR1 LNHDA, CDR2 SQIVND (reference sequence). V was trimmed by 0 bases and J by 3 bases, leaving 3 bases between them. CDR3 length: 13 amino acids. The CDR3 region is CASSIDGYNEQFF. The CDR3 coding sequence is TGTGCCAGTAGTATAGACGGCTACAATGAGCAGTTCTTC. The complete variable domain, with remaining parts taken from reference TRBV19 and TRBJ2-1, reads DGGITQSPKYLFRKEGQNVTLSCEQNLNHDAMYWYRQDPGQGLRLIYYSQIVNDFQKGDIAEGYSVSREKKESFPLTVTSAQKNPTAFYLCASSIDGYNEQFFGPGTRLTVL.

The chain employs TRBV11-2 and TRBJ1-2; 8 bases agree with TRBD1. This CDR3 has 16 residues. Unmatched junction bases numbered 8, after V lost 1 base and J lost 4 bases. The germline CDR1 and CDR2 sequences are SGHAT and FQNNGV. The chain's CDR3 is CASSLAPGQGAYGYTF. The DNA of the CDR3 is TGTGCCAGCAGCTTAGCCCCGGGTCAGGGGGCCTATGGCTACACCTTC.

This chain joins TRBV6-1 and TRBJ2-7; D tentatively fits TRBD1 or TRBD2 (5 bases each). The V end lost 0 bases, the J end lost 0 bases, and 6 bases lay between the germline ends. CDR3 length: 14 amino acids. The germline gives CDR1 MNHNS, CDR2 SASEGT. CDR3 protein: CASSEAGVSYEQYF. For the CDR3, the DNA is TGTGCCAGCAGTGAAGCGGGGGTCTCCTACGAGCAGTACTTC.

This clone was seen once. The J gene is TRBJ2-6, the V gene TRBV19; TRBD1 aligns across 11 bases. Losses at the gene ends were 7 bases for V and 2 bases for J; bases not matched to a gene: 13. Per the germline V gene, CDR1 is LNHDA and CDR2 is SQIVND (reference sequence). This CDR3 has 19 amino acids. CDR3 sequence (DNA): TGTGCCAGTACCATCCTTCCGGGACAGGGGGATCCTGGGGCCAACGTCCTGACTTTC. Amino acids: CASTILPGQGDPGANVLTF.

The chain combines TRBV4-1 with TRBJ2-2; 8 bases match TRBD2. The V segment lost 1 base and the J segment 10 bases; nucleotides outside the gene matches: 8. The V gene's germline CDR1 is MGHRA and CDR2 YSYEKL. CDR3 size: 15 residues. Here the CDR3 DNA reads TGCGCCAGCAGCCAAGTGGGACTAGGTTCAGAGGAGCTGTTTTTT. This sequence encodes CASSQVGLGSEELFF.

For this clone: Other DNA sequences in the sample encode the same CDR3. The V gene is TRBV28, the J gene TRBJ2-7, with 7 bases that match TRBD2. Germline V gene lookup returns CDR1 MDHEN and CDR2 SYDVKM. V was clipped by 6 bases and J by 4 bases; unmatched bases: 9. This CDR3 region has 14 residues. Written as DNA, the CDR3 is TGTGCCAGCAGCCCGGTGGGAGGGTCGTACGAGCAGTACTTC. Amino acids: CASSPVGGSYEQYF.

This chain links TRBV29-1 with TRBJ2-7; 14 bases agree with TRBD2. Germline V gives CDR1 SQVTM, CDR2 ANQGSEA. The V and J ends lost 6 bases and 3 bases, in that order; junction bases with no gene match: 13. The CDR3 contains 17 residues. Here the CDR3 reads CSVQGLAGEGPNYEQYF. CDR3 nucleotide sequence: TGCAGCGTCCAGGGACTAGCGGGAGAGGGCCCTAACTACGAGCAGTACTTC.

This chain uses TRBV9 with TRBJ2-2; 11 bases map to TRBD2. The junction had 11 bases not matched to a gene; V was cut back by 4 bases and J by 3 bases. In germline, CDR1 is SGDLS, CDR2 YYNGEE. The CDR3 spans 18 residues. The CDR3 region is CASSTPSPSGRYTGELFF. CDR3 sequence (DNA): TGTGCCAGCAGCACCCCCTCCCCTAGCGGGAGGTACACCGGGGAGCTGTTTTTT.

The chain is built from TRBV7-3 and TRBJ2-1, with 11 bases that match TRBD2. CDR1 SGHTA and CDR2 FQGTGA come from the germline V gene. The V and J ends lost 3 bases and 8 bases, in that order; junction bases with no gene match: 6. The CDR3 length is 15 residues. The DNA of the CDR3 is TGTGCCAGCAGCTTGCGACTAGCGGGAAGGGATGAGCAGTTCTTC. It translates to CASSLRLAGRDEQFF. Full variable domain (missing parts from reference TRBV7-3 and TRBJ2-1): GAGVSQTPSNKVTEKGKYVELRCDPISGHTALYWYRQSLGQGPEFLIYFQGTGAADDSGLPNDRFFAVRPEGSVSTLKIQRTERGDSAVYLCASSLRLAGRDEQFFGPGTRLTVL.